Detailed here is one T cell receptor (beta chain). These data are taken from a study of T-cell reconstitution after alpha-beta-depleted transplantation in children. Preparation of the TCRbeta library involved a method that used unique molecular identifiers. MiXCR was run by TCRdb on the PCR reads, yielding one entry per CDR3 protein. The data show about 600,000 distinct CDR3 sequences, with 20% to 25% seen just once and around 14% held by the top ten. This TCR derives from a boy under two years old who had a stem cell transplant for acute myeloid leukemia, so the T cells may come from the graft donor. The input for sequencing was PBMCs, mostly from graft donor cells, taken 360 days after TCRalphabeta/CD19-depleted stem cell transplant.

The chain's CDR3 is CSARASGGIIYNEQFF. Here the CDR3 DNA reads TGCAGTGCTAGGGCTAGCGGGGGGATAATCTACAATGAGCAGTTCTTC. The chain carries TRBV20-1 and TRBJ2-1, with 11 bases that match TRBD2. J gave up 3 bases and V 3 bases, and 7 bases lay outside the gene matches. The germline CDR1 and CDR2 sequences are DFQATT and SNEGSKA (reference sequence). CDR3 size: 16 residues.